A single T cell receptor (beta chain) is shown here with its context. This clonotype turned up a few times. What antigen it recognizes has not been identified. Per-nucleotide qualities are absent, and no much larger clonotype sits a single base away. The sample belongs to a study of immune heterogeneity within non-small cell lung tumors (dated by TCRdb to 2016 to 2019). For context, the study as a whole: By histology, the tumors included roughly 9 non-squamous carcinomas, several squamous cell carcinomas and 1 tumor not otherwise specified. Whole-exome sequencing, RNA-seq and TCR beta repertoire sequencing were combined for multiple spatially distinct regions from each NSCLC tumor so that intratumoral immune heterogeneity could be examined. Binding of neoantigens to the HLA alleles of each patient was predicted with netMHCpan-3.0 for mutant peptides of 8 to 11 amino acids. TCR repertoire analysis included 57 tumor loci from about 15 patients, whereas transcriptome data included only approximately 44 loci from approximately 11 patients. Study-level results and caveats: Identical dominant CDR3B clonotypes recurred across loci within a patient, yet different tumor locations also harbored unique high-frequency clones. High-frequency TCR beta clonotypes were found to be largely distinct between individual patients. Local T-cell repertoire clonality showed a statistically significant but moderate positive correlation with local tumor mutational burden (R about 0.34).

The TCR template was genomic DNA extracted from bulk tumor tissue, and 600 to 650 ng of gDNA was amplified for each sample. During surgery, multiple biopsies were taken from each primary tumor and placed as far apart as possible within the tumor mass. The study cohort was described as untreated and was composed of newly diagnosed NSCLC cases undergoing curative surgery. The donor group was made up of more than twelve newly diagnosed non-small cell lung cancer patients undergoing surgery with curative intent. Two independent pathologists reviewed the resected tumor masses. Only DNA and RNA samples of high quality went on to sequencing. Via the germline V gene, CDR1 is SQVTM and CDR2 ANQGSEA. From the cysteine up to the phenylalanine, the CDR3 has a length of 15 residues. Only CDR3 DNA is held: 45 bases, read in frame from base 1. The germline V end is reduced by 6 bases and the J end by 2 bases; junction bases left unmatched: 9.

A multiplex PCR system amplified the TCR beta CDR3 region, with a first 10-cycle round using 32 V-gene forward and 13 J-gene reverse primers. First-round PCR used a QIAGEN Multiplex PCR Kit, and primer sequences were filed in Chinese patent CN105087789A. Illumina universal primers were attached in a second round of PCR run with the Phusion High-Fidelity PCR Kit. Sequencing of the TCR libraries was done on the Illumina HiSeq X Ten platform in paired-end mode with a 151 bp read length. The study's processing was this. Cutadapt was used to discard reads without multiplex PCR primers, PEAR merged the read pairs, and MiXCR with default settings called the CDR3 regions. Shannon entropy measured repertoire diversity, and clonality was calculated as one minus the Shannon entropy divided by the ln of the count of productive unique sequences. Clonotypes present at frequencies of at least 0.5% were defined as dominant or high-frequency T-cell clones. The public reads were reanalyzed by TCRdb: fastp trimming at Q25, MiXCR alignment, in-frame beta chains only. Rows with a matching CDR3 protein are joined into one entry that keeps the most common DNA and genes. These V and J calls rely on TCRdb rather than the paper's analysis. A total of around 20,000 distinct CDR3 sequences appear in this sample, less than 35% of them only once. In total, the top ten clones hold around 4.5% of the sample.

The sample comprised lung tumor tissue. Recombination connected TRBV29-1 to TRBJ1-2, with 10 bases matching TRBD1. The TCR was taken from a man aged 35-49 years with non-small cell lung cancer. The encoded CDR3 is CSVDDRGRMNYGYTF. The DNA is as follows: TGCAGCGTAGATGACAGGGGGCGCATGAACTATGGCTACACCTTC.